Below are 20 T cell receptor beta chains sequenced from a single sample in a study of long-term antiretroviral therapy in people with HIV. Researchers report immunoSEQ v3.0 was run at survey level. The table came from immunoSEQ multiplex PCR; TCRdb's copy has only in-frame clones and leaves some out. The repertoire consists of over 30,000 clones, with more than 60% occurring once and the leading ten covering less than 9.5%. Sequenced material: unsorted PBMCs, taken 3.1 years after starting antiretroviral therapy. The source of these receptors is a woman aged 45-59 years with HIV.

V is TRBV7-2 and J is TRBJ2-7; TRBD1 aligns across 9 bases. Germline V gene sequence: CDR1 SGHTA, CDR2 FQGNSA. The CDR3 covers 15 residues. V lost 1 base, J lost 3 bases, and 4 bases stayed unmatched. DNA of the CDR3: TGTGCCAGCAGCTTAGTGGGACAGGGAGGCTACGAGCAGTACTTC. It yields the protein CASSLVGQGGYEQYF.

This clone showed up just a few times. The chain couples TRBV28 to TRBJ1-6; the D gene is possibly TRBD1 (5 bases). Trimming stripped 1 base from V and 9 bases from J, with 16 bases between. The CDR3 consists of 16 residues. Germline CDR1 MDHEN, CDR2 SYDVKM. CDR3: CASSLFLGGLSSPLHF. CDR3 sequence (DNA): TGTGCCAGCAGTTTATTTCTTGGGGGTTTGAGTTCACCCCTCCACTTT.

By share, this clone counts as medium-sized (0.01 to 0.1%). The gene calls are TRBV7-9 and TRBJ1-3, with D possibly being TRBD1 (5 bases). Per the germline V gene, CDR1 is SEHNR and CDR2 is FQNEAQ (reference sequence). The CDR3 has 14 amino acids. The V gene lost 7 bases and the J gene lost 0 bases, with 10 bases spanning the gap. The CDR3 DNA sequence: TGTGCCAGCACCGACAGCTTCTCTGGAAACACCATATATTTT. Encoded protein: CASTDSFSGNTIYF.

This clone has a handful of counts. The CDR3 DNA sequence: TGTGCCATCGGAGGGAAGGACACTGAAGCTTTCTTT. Encoded protein: CAIGGKDTEAFF. The chain combines TRBV10-3 with TRBJ1-1; D remains unclear. Trimming removed 8 bases from V and 3 bases from J, with 10 bases in between. The CDR3 is 12 amino acids. The germline CDR1 and CDR2 sequences are ENHRY and SYGVKD.

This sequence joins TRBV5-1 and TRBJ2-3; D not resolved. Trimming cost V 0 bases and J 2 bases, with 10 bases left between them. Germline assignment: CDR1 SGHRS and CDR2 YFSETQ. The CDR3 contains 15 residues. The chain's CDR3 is CASSLDPKATDTQYF. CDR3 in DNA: TGCGCCAGCAGCTTGGACCCCAAGGCCACAGATACGCAGTATTTT.

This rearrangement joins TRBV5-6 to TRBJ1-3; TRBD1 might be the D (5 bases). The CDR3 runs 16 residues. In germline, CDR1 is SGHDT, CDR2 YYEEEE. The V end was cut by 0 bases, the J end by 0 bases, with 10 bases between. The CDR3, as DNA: TGTGCCAGCAGCTTGGACGGGGCCTTCTCTGGAAACACCATATATTTT. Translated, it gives CASSLDGAFSGNTIYF.

The CDR3 is CASSQVRTIGVGYTF. CDR3 sequence (DNA): TGCGCCAGCAGCCAAGTTCGGACTATTGGGGTTGGCTACACCTTC. V usage is TRBV4-1 and J usage is TRBJ1-2, with D hard to call. V was trimmed by 1 base and J by 7 bases, leaving 16 bases between them. CDR3 length equals 15 residues. CDR1 MGHRA and CDR2 YSYEKL come from the germline V gene.

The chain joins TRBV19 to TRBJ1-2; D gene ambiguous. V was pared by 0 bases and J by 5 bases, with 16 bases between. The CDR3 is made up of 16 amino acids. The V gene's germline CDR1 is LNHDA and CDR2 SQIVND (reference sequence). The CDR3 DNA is TGTGCCAGTAGTATAGATCTAGTAGCTGGAGGATATGGCTACACCTTC. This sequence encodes CASSIDLVAGGYGYTF.

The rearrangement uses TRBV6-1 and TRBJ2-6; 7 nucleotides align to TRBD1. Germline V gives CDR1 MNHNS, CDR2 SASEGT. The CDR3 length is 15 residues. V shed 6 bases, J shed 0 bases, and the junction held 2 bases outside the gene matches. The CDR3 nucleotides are TGTGCCAGCAGGGCAGGGGGCTCTGGGGCCAACGTCCTGACTTTC. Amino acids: CASRAGGSGANVLTF.

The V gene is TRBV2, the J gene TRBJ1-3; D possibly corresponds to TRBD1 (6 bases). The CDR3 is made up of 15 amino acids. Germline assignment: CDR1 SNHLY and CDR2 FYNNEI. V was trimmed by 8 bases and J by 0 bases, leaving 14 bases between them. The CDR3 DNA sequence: TGTGCCAGCGGGGGCTCGAGGCCCTCTGGAAACACCATATATTTT. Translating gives CASGGSRPSGNTIYF.

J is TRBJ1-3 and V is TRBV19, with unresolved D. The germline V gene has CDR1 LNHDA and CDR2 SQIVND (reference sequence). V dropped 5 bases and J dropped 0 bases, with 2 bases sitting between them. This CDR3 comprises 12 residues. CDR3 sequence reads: CASSFSGNTIYF. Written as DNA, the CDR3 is TGTGCCAGTAGTTTCTCTGGAAACACCATATATTTT.

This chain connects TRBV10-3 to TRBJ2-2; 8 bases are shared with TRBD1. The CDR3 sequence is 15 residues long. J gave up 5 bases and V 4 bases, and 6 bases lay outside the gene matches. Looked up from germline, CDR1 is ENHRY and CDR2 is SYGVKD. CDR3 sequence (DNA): TGTGCCATCAGTGGGGCAGGGGGCAGGACCGGGGAGCTGTTTTTT. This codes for CAISGAGGRTGELFF.

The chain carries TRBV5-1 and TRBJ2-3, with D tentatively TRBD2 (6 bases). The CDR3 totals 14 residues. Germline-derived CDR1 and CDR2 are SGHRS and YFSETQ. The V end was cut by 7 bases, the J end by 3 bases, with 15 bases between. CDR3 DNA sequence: TGCGCCAGCTCCAGGGATCGGGAGACAGATACGCAGTATTTT. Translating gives CASSRDRETDTQYF.

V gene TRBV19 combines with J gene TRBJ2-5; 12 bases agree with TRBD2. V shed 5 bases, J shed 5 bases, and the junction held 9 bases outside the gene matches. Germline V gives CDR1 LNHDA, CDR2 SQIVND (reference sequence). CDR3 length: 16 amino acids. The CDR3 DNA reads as TGTGCCAGTAGTCCAGGCACTAGCGGGGGGCATGAGACCCAGTACTTC. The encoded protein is CASSPGTSGGHETQYF.

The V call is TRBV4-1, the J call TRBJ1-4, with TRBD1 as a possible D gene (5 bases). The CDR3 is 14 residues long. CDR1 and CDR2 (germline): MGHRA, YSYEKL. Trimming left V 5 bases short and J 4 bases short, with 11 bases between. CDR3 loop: CASSYQGFNEKLFF. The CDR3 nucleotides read TGCGCCAGCAGCTATCAGGGTTTTAATGAAAAACTGTTTTTT.

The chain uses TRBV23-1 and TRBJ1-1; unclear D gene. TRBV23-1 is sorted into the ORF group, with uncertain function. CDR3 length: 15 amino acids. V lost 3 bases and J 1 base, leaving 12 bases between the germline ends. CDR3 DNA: TGCGCCAGCAGTCACTTGAACACTACGAACACTGAAGCTTTCTTT. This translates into CASSHLNTTNTEAFF.

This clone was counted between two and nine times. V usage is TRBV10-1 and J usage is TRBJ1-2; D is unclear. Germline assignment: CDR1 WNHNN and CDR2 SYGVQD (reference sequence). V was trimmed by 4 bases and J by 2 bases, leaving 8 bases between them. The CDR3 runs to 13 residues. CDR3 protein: CASSVSRNYGYTF. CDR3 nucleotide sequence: TGCGCCAGCAGTGTAAGCCGGAACTATGGCTACACCTTC.

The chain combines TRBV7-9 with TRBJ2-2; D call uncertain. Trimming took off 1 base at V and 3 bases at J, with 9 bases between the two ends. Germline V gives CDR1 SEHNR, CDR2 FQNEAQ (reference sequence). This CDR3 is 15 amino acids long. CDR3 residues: CASSLGQSYTGELFF. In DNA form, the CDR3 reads TGTGCCAGCAGCTTAGGTCAGAGTTACACCGGGGAGCTGTTTTTT.

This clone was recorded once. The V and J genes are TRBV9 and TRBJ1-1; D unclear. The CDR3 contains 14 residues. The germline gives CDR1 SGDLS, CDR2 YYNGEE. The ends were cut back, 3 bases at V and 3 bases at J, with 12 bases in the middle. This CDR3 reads CASSASGGYTEAFF. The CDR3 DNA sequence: TGTGCCAGCAGCGCCTCTGGAGGGTACACTGAAGCTTTCTTT.

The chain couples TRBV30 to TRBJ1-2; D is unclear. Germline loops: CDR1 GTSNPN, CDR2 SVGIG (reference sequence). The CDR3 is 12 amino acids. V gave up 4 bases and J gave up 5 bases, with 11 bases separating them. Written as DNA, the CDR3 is TGTGCCTGGATCACCCCCCTATATGGCTACACCTTC. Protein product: CAWITPLYGYTF.